This TCR beta chain stems from a study of cytomegalovirus exposure and HLA in healthy donors. Study at large: Early release data held around 80 million unique TCRs from HLA-typed donors.

V was pared by 4 bases and J by 1 base, with 5 bases of the junction left unmatched. The CDR3 is 15 residues long. CDR1 is SGHRS and CDR2 is YFSETQ in the germline V gene. When sampled, the donors appeared nominally healthy, though they likely had unrecorded immune exposures. Primers: 60 Vbeta forward and 13 Jbeta reverse. Clones were read by immunoSEQ multiplex PCR, and TCRdb kept only the in-frame ones, dropping some. The sample consists of around 110,000 clones, about 79% of them appearing once. The chain recombines TRBV5-1 with TRBJ2-1; TRBD1 matches at 7 bases. Material for sequencing was PBMCs. This clonotype was obtained from a young woman in good health and CMV-seropositive. CDR3 in amino acids: CASSLRQGSYNEQFF. The CDR3 DNA sequence: TGCGCCAGCAGCCTTCGACAGGGTTCCTACAATGAGCAGTTCTTC.